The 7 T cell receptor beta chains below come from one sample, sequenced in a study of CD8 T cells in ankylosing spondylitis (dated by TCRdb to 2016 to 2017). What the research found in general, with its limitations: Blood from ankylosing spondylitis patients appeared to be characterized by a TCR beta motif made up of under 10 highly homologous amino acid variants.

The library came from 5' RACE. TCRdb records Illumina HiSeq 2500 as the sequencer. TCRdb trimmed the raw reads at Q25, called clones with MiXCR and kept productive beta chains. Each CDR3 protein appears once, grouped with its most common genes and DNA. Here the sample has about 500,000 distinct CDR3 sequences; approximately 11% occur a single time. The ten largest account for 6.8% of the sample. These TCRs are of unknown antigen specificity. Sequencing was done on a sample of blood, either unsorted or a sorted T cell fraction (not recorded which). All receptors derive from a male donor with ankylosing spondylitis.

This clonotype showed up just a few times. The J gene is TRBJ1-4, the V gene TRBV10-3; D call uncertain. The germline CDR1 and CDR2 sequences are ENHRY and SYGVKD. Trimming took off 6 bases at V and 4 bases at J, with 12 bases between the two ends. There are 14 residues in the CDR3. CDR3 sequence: CAIRKGNDNEKLFF. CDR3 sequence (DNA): TGTGCCATCAGGAAGGGCAATGATAATGAAAAACTGTTTTTT.

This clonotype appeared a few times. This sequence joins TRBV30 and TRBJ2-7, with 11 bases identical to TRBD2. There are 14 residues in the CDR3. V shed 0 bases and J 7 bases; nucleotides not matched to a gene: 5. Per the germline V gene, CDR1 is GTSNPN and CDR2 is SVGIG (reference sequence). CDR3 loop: CAWSVGGLAEEQYF. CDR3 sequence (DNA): TGTGCCTGGAGTGTAGGGGGACTAGCGGAGGAGCAGTACTTC.

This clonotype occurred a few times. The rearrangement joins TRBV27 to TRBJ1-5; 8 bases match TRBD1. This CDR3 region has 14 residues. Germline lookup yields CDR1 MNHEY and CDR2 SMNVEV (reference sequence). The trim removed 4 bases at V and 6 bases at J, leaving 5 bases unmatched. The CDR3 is CASSYRQGRQPQHF. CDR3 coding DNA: TGTGCCAGCAGTTACCGACAGGGGCGTCAGCCCCAGCATTTT.

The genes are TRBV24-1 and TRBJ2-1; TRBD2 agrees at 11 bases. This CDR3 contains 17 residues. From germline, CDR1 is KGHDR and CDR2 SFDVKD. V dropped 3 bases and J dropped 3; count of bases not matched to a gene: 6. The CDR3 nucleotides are TGTGCCACCAGTGATGAGAGGACTAGCGGGTACTACAATGAGCAGTTCTTC. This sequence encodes CATSDERTSGYYNEQFF.

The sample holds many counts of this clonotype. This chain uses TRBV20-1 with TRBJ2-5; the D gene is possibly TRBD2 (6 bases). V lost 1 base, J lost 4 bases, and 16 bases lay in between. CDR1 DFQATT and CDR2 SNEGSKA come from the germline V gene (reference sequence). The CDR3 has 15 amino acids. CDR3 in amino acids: CSARVPGRTPETQYF. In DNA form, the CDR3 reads TGCAGTGCTAGAGTACCCGGGAGAACTCCAGAGACCCAGTACTTC.

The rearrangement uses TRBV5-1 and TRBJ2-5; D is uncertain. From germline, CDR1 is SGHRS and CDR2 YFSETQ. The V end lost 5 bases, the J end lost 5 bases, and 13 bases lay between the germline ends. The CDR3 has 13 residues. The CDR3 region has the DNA TGCGCCAGCAGGGGAAGGACGTGGGAGACCCAGTACTTC. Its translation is CASRGRTWETQYF.

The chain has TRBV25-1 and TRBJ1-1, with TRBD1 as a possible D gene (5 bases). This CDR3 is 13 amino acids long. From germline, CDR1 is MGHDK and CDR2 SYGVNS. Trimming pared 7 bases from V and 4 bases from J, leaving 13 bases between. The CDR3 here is CASKEGWGTEAFF. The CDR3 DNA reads TGTGCCAGCAAGGAGGGGTGGGGCACTGAAGCTTTCTTT.